This paragraph reports one T cell receptor beta chain. What it binds is not known. The method was immunoSEQ multiplex PCR; TCRdb's version includes in-frame clones alone and lacks a portion of them. The sample carries around 1,600 clones, around 92% recorded once. These data belong to a study of chemoradiotherapy in HPV16-positive cancers. Findings of the study overall: Candidate HPV-specific clones and E7-related TCR motifs grew in tumor during treatment.

The ends were cut back, 2 bases at V and 3 bases at J, with 3 bases in the middle. The CDR3 totals 12 residues. Germline V gene sequence: CDR1 SGHNT, CDR2 YYREEE (reference sequence). The origin of this receptor is a human donor with HPV-associated anogenital cancer. The material sequenced was tumor tissue, taken from a patient who underwent chemoradiotherapy. The chain combines TRBV5-4 with TRBJ2-1; D gene uncertain. Here the CDR3 DNA reads TGTGCCAGCAGCTTCAACTACAATGAGCAGTTCTTC. It encodes CASSFNYNEQFF. The full variable domain, its missing parts supplied by reference TRBV5-4 and TRBJ2-1, is ETGVTQSPTHLIKTRGQQVTLRCSSQSGHNTVSWYQQALGQGPQFIFQYYREEENGRGNFPPRFSGLQFPNYSSELNVNALELDDSALYLCASSFNYNEQFFGPGTRLTVL.